Listed here are 8 T cell receptor beta chains from one sample, sequenced in a study of vaccination and CD4 T cells after COVID-19 (dated by TCRdb to between 2021 and 2022). The receptor library was made with PCR. Instrument used: Illumina iSeq 100. Clones were called with MiXCR by TCRdb after fastp trimmed the public reads at Q25, and only in-frame beta chains were retained. Each record represents a unique CDR3 protein, reported with the most common genes and DNA among its rows. In all, the sample holds roughly 31,000 distinct CDR3 sequences, and 49% of those were seen once. The ten most abundant clones make up 5.8% of the sample. This sample's time point label indicates: late sampling 161 to 241 days after vaccination in a few convalescent patients. Here the sequenced sample was CD4+ T cells from blood, taken about 7 months after SARS-CoV-2 vaccination. Every receptor here comes from a human donor who had recovered from COVID-19.

The rearrangement links TRBV4-1 to TRBJ2-3; D remains unclear. Germline V gene sequence: CDR1 MGHRA, CDR2 YSYEKL. V was trimmed by 0 bases and J by 2 bases, leaving 12 bases between them. The CDR3 sequence is 16 residues long. The CDR3 region is CASSQDWALNTDTQYF. CDR3 in DNA: TGCGCCAGCAGCCAAGATTGGGCCTTGAACACAGATACGCAGTATTTT.

The chain combines TRBV20-1 with TRBJ2-7, with 15 bases aligning to TRBD2. CDR1 and CDR2 (germline): DFQATT, SNEGSKA (reference sequence). The CDR3 runs 17 residues. The junction had 8 bases not matched to a gene; V was cut back by 1 base and J by 4 bases. CDR3 coding DNA: TGCAGTGCTAGAGTGGTAGGACTAGCGGGAGGGCCGTACGAGCAGTACTTC. This sequence encodes CSARVVGLAGGPYEQYF.

The chain combines TRBV28 with TRBJ1-2; 9 nucleotides line up with TRBD1. Losses at the gene ends were 4 bases for V and 8 bases for J; bases not matched to a gene: 8. Germline V gene data show CDR1 as MDHEN and CDR2 as SYDVKM. The CDR3 covers 14 residues. CDR3 sequence reads: CASSSRTGVGGYTF. CDR3 nucleotides: TGTGCCAGCAGTTCCAGGACAGGGGTAGGGGGCTACACCTTC.

CDR3 protein: CASSQEVTGAYNEQFF. The DNA of the CDR3 is TGCGCCAGCAGCCAAGAAGTGACAGGAGCATACAATGAGCAGTTCTTC. The rearrangement uses TRBV4-1 and TRBJ2-1; maybe TRBD1 (6 bases). This CDR3 contains 16 residues. CDR1 MGHRA and CDR2 YSYEKL come from the germline V gene. Deletions cut 0 bases from V and 4 bases from J, with 13 bases between.

The chain recombines TRBV29-1 with TRBJ1-5; the D gene is possibly TRBD1 (5 bases). V was shortened by 6 bases and J by 0 bases, with 9 bases between the two germline ends. The germline gives CDR1 SQVTM, CDR2 ANQGSEA. This CDR3 region has 13 residues. CDR3 coding DNA: TGCAGCGTAGGGACGGATAGCAATCAGCCCCAGCATTTT. Protein product: CSVGTDSNQPQHF.

This clonotype was counted a few times. The CDR3 DNA is TGTGCCAGCAGCCTAGGGCCAACGACAGGGATTGAGACCCAGTACTTC. It translates to CASSLGPTTGIETQYF. This chain joins TRBV11-2 and TRBJ2-5, with TRBD1 identical over 7 bases. There are 16 residues in the CDR3. V dropped 5 bases and J dropped 5; count of bases not matched to a gene: 14. The germline V gene encodes CDR1 SGHAT and CDR2 FQNNGV.

This rearrangement joins TRBV20-1 to TRBJ2-5, with 9 bases that match TRBD2. V lost 0 bases, J lost 0 bases, and 5 bases stayed unmatched. The CDR3 runs to 16 residues. The germline gives CDR1 DFQATT, CDR2 SNEGSKA (reference sequence). CDR3 sequence: CSARDARLADQETQYF. DNA of the CDR3: TGCAGTGCTAGAGATGCTAGACTAGCGGACCAAGAGACCCAGTACTTC.

The rearrangement joins TRBV27 to TRBJ2-7; the D is unclear. The V end lost 4 bases, the J end lost 0 bases, and 10 bases lay between the germline ends. CDR3 length equals 14 residues. In germline, CDR1 is MNHEY, CDR2 SMNVEV (reference sequence). The CDR3 loop is CASSSVPDSYEQYF. The CDR3 DNA is TGTGCCAGCAGTTCTGTACCAGACTCCTACGAGCAGTACTTC.